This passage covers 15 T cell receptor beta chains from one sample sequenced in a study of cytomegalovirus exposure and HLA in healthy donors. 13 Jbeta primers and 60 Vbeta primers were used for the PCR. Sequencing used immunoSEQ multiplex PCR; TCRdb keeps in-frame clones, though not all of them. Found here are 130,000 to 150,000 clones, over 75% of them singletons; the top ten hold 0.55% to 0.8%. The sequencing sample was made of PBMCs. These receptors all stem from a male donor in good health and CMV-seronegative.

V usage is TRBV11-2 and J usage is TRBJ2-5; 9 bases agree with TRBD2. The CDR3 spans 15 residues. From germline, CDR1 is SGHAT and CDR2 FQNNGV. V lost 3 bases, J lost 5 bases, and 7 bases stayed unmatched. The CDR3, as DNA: TGTGCCAGCAGCTTGACTAGCGGACGGAGGGAGACCCAGTACTTC. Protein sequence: CASSLTSGRRETQYF.

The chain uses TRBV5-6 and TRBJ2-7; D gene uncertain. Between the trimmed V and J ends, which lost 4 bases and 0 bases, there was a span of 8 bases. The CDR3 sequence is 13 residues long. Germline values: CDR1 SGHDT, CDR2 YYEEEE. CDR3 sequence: CASSPGSSYEQYF. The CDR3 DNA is TGTGCCAGCAGCCCCGGTAGCTCCTACGAGCAGTACTTC.

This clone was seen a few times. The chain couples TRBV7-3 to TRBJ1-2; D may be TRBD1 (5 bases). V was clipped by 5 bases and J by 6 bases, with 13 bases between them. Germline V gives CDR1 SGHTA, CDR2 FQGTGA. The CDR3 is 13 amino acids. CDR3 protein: CASSPWGDDGYTF. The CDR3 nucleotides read TGTGCCAGCAGCCCATGGGGGGATGATGGCTACACCTTC.

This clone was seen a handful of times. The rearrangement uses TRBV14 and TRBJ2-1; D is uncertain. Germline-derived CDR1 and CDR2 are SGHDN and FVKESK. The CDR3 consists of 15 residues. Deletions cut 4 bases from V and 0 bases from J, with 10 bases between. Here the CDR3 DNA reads TGTGCCAGCAGCCCCAGGCTCAGCTCCTACAATGAGCAGTTCTTC. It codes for CASSPRLSSYNEQFF.

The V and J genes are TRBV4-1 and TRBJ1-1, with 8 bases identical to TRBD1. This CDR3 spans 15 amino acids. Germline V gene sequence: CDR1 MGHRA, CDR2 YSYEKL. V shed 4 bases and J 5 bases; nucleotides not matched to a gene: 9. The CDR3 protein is CASSPGWTGRTEAFF. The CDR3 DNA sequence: TGCGCCAGCAGCCCCGGGTGGACAGGGCGGACTGAAGCTTTCTTT.

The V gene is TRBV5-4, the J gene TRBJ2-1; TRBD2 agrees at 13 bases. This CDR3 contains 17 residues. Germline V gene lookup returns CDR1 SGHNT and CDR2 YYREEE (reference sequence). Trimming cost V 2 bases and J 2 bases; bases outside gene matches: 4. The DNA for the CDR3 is TGTGCCAGCAGCTTAGGACTAGCGGGAGCAACCTACAATGAGCAGTTCTTC. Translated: CASSLGLAGATYNEQFF.

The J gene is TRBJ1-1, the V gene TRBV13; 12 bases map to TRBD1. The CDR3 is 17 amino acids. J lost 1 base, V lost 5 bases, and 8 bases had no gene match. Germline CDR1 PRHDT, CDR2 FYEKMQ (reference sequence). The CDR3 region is CASSPSGTGGTNTEAFF. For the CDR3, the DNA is TGTGCCAGCAGCCCCTCCGGGACAGGGGGCACGAACACTGAAGCTTTCTTT.

Here the CDR3 DNA reads TGTGCCAGCAGCCGACAGGGGCCCTACGAGCAGTACTTC. As protein: CASSRQGPYEQYF. The J gene is TRBJ2-7, the V gene TRBV6-5, with TRBD1 matching over 8 bases. The CDR3 has 13 amino acids. Germline V lookup: CDR1 MNHEY, CDR2 SVGAGI. V shed 6 bases, J shed 2 bases, and the junction held 3 bases outside the gene matches.

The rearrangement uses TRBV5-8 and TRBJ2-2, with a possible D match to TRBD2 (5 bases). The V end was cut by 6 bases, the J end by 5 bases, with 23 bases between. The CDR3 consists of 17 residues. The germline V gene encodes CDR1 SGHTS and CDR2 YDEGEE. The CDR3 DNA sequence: TGTGCCAGCACCCCCCGCCGGGGAACCACTCGAACCGGGGAGCTGTTTTTT. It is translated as CASTPRRGTTRTGELFF.

The CDR3 bases are TGCAGCGTTGAAGGGGCCCGGGGAACCCGGGAGACCCAGTACTTC. It codes for CSVEGARGTRETQYF. The chain couples TRBV29-1 to TRBJ2-5; a weak D match, TRBD2 (5 bases). The CDR3 extends over 15 amino acids. Per the germline V gene, CDR1 is SQVTM and CDR2 is ANQGSEA. The V and J ends lost 1 base and 5 bases respectively, with 17 bases between them.

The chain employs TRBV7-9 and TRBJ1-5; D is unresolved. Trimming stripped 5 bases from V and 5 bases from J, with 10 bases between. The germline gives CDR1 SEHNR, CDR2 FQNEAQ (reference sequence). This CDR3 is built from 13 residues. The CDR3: CASSTPGDQPQHF. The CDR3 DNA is TGTGCCAGCAGCACGCCGGGAGATCAGCCCCAGCATTTT.

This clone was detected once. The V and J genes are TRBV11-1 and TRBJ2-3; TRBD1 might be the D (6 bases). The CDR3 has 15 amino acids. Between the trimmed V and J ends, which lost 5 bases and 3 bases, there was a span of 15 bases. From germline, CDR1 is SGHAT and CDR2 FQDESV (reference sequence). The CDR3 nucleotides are TGTGCCAGCAGCCAACCGGGACATATTACAGATACGCAGTATTTT. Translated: CASSQPGHITDTQYF. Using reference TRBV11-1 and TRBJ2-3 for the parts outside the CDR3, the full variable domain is EAEVAQSPRYKITEKSQAVAFWCDPISGHATLYWYRQILGQGPELLVQFQDESVVDDSQLPKDRFSAERLKGVDSTLKIQPAELGDSAMYLCASSQPGHITDTQYFGPGTRLTVL.

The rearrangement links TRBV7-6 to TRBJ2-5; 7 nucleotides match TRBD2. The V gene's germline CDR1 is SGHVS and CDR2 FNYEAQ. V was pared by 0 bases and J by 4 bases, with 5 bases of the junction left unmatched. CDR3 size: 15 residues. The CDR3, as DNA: TGTGCCAGCAGCTTAGCGATGGGGGGGTCAGAGACCCAGTACTTC. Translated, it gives CASSLAMGGSETQYF.

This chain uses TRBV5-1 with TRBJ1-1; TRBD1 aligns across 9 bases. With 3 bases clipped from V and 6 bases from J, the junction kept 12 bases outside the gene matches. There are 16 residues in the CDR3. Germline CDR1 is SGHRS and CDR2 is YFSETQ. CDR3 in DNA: TGCGCCAGCAGCTCAACGGGGTATGACAGGGGGGCTGAAGCTTTCTTT. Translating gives CASSSTGYDRGAEAFF.

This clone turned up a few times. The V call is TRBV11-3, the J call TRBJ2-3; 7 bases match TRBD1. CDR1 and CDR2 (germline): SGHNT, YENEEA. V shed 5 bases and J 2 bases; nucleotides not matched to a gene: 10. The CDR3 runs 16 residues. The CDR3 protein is CASSRKGQLFTDTQYF. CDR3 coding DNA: TGTGCCAGCAGCCGAAAGGGACAGTTATTCACAGATACGCAGTATTTT.